The subject of this entry is one TCR beta chain. Antigen unknown. The CDR3 covers 15 residues. Germline V CDR1 and CDR2: SEHNR, FQNEAQ (reference sequence). V lost 6 bases to trimming and J lost 1 base; unmatched junction nucleotides: 5. These data are taken from a study of T cells in tuberculosis. Across the whole study: In South Africa, adults with active tuberculosis were compared with IGRA-negative and latently infected IGRA-positive adolescents. General study results and limits: Active tuberculosis cases were adults; controls were adolescents. Smaller distances to GMM-specific TCRs suggested their expansion in active tuberculosis.

Assay used: immunoSEQ multiplex PCR; TCRdb lists only in-frame clones, some missing. The sample includes 30,000 to 35,000 clones, roughly 92% of them seen just once. The receptor was isolated from a donor aged 10-29 years with latent tuberculosis or without tuberculosis infection. Source material: PBMCs. This chain links TRBV7-9 with TRBJ2-5; 10 nucleotides match TRBD1. The CDR3 region is CASSRDRGAQETQYF. DNA for the CDR3: TGTGCCAGCAGTCGGGACAGGGGTGCCCAAGAGACCCAGTACTTC.